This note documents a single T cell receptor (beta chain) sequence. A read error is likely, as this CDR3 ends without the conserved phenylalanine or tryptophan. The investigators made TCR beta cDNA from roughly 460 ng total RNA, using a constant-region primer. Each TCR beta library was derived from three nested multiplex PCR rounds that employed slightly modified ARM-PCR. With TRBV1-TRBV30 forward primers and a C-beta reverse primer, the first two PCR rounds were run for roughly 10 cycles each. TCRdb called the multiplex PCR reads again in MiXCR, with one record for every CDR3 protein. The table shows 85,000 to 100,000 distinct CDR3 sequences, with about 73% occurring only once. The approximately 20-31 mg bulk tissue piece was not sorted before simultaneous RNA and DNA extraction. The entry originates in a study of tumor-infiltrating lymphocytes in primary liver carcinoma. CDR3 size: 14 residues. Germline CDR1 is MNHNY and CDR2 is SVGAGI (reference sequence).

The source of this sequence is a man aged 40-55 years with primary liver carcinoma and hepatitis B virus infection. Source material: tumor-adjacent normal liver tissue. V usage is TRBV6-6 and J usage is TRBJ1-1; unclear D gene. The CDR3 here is CASCYSLLGTEAFI. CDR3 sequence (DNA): TGTGCCAGCTGTTACTCACTCCTCGGAACTGAAGCTTTCATT.